One sample yielded the 27 T cell receptor beta chains listed below, sequenced in a study of blood T cell repertoires in COVID-19. Generated by immunoSEQ multiplex PCR, the TCRdb table keeps only in-frame clones and is missing some. This sample carries 120,000 to 150,000 clones, around 87% of them seen once, and the ten largest clones take under 15%. Material for sequencing was peripheral blood. The receptor set was obtained from a young man with COVID-19, enrolled during active disease.

The rearrangement uses TRBV27 and TRBJ2-7; maybe TRBD1 (6 bases). The CDR3 loop spans 13 amino acids. V was pared by 2 bases and J by 2 bases, with 7 bases between. The germline V gene has CDR1 MNHEY and CDR2 SMNVEV (reference sequence). The CDR3 sequence is CASSLDRTYEQYF. In DNA, the CDR3 is TGTGCCAGCAGTTTAGACAGGACCTACGAGCAGTACTTC.

The rearrangement joins TRBV5-1 to TRBJ2-3; 10 bases are a match to TRBD2. Germline-derived CDR1 and CDR2 are SGHRS and YFSETQ. The CDR3 is 17 amino acids. The J segment lost 7 bases and the V segment lost 2 bases, leaving 13 bases of the junction unmatched. CDR3 nucleotide sequence: TGCGCCAGCAGCTTTTCCCGGTCTAGCGGGAGTAGGTATACGCAGTATTTT. It is translated as CASSFSRSSGSRYTQYF. The full variable domain, rest sourced from reference TRBV5-1 and TRBJ2-3, is KAGVTQTPRYLIKTRGQQVTLSCSPISGHRSVSWYQQTPGQGLQFLFEYFSETQRNKGNFPGRFSGRQFSNSRSEMNVSTLELGDSALYLCASSFSRSSGSRYTQYFGPGTRLTVL.

The chain links TRBV5-8 to TRBJ2-7; D might be TRBD1 (5 bases). The CDR3 contains 13 residues. In germline, CDR1 is SGHTS, CDR2 YDEGEE. V lost 1 base to trimming and J lost 2 bases, with 7 bases between them. Here the CDR3 reads CASSLRGTYEQYF. Here the CDR3 DNA reads TGTGCCAGCAGCTTGAGGGGAACCTACGAGCAGTACTTC.

The genes are TRBV4-1 and TRBJ2-3; 9 positions match TRBD2. The junction had 4 bases not matched to a gene; V was cut back by 2 bases and J by 1 base. CDR1 is MGHRA and CDR2 is YSYEKL in the germline V gene. The CDR3 length is 16 residues. The DNA of the CDR3 is TGCGCCAGCAGCCAACCAGTAGCGGGAGGCACAGATACGCAGTATTTT. Translation gives CASSQPVAGGTDTQYF.

The chain is built from TRBV5-4 and TRBJ2-5; the match to TRBD1 covers 8 bases. The germline gives CDR1 SGHNT, CDR2 YYREEE (reference sequence). The CDR3 spans 14 residues. Trimming cost V 3 bases and J 5 bases; bases outside gene matches: 6. The CDR3 sequence is CASSSGQGYETQYF. As DNA, the CDR3 is TGTGCCAGCAGCTCCGGACAGGGATATGAGACCCAGTACTTC.

The V gene is TRBV5-5, the J gene TRBJ2-7, with TRBD2 matching 7 bases. Germline lookup yields CDR1 SGHKS and CDR2 YYEKEE (reference sequence). The V and J ends lost 0 bases and 7 bases, in that order; junction bases with no gene match: 10. The CDR3 is 15 amino acids. The CDR3 coding sequence is TGTGCCAGCAGCTTGGCCAAGGTAGCGGGTGGAGAGCAGTACTTC. Translating gives CASSLAKVAGGEQYF.

The rearrangement links TRBV12-3 or TRBV12-4 to TRBJ1-1; 9 bases are shared with TRBD1. The CDR3 is made up of 13 amino acids. J lost 4 bases, V lost 5 bases, and 2 bases had no gene match. This chain's CDR3 is CASSTTGGTEAFF. Written as DNA, the CDR3 is TGTGCCAGCAGTACGACAGGGGGCACTGAAGCTTTCTTT.

This chain links TRBV7-2 with TRBJ2-7, with 7 bases lining up with TRBD2. V lost 4 bases and J lost 3; bases outside the gene matches: 0. The CDR3 consists of 12 residues. Looked up from germline, CDR1 is SGHTA and CDR2 is FQGNSA. The CDR3 DNA reads TGTGCCAGCAGCTGGACTAGCTACGAGCAGTACTTC. It translates to CASSWTSYEQYF.

The chain joins TRBV18 to TRBJ1-5; possibly TRBD1 for D (6 bases). Germline CDR1 KGHSH, CDR2 LQKENI. The CDR3 is made up of 15 amino acids. Between the trimmed V and J ends, which lost 3 bases and 0 bases, there was a span of 9 bases. CDR3 loop: CASSPNRVSNQPQHF. Here the CDR3 DNA reads TGTGCCAGCTCACCCAACAGGGTTAGCAATCAGCCCCAGCATTTT.

The chain uses TRBV21-1 and TRBJ1-2; TRBD1 reflects the table's D call only, with no check against the DNA. TRBV21-1 is designated a pseudogene. The length of the CDR3 is 16 residues. The CDR3: CASSTTEQGLNYGYTF. DNA for the CDR3: TGTGCCAGCAGCACAACAGAACAGGGCCTAAACTATGGCTACACCTTC.

In this sample, this clone turned up once. The chain carries TRBV5-1 and TRBJ2-3; 10 nucleotides line up with TRBD1. J lost 4 bases, V lost 2 bases, and 4 bases had no gene match. The V gene's germline CDR1 is SGHRS and CDR2 YFSETQ. This CDR3 has 15 residues. As DNA, the CDR3 is TGCGCCAGCAGCTTTTCGACAGGGGGCCCAGATACGCAGTATTTT. Amino acid sequence: CASSFSTGGPDTQYF.

V gene TRBV5-1 combines with J gene TRBJ1-4; D uncertain. The V end lost 0 bases, the J end lost 8 bases, and 8 bases lay between the germline ends. CDR3 length: 13 residues. CDR1 is SGHRS, CDR2 YFSETQ, per germline. The CDR3 sequence is CASSLALSEKLFF. DNA of the CDR3: TGCGCCAGCAGCTTGGCCCTCTCGGAAAAACTGTTTTTT.

The chain links TRBV4-3 to TRBJ2-3; 7 bases align to TRBD1. The CDR3 runs 16 residues. V lost 0 bases to trimming and J lost 0 bases; unmatched junction nucleotides: 3. From germline, CDR1 is LGHNA and CDR2 YSLEER. The CDR3 loop reads CASSQDRGPSTDTQYF. The CDR3 DNA reads as TGCGCCAGCAGCCAAGATAGGGGGCCTAGCACAGATACGCAGTATTTT.

As regards this clone: Other nucleotide sequences in the sample specify the same CDR3. The V and J genes are TRBV3-1 (or the pseudogene TRBV3-2) and TRBJ2-7; D gene unclear. Germline CDR1 LGHDT, CDR2 YNNKEL (reference sequence). The length of the CDR3 is 14 residues. V was pared by 1 base and J by 3 bases, with 10 bases between. CDR3 DNA sequence: TGTGCCAGCAGCCAAGGGCATAGCAACTACGAGCAGTACTTC. Residues: CASSQGHSNYEQYF.

The chain links TRBV4-3 to TRBJ1-3; D is ambiguous. CDR3 size: 19 residues. In germline, CDR1 is LGHNA, CDR2 YSLEER. Trimming pared 0 bases from V and 0 bases from J, leaving 18 bases between. This CDR3 is CASSQDAPRLSTSGNTIYF. The CDR3 region has the DNA TGCGCCAGCAGCCAAGATGCGCCTAGGTTATCTACCTCTGGAAACACCATATATTTT.

This clone has a handful of counts. A junction end diverges from the germline sequence, so it may reflect a read error. The CDR3 region has the DNA TGTGCTAGCAGCCCATACCCGAGGGGGCGGGTAGCGGGACGGAACACCGGGGAGCTGTTTTTT. Amino acid sequence: CASSPYPRGRVAGRNTGELFF. The chain carries TRBV7-7 and TRBJ2-2; a weak D match, TRBD2 (8 bases). This CDR3 has 21 amino acids. The germline V gene has CDR1 SSHAT and CDR2 FNYEAQ (reference sequence).

A few counts support this clone. V usage is TRBV6-2 or TRBV6-3 and J usage is TRBJ2-1; a possible D gene is TRBD2 (5 bases). V dropped 0 bases and J dropped 0 bases, with 12 bases sitting between them. Germline CDR1 and CDR2: MNHEY and SVGEGT. The CDR3 runs to 17 residues. In DNA form, the CDR3 reads TGTGCCAGCAGTTACTCGAGGGCCAGAAGCTCCTACAATGAGCAGTTCTTC. Translating gives CASSYSRARSSYNEQFF.

This clone was recorded once. V is TRBV28 and J is TRBJ1-4; D unclear. V was shortened by 5 bases and J by 3 bases, with 16 bases between the two germline ends. CDR1 MDHEN and CDR2 SYDVKM come from the germline V gene. The CDR3 runs to 16 residues. The CDR3 DNA follows: TGTGCCAGCAGTCTCGTCGGGAGGTCGGCTAATGAAAAACTGTTTTTT. It is translated as CASSLVGRSANEKLFF.

Of note for this clone: At one end the junction does not follow the germline gene, possibly because of a read error. The V gene is TRBV7-7, the J gene TRBJ2-2; 9 bases map to TRBD2. The germline CDR1 and CDR2 sequences are SSHAT and FNYEAQ (reference sequence). The CDR3 runs to 16 residues. CDR3 amino acids: CASSLYSGRNTGELFF. The CDR3 DNA sequence: TGTGCTAGCAGCTTATATAGCGGGAGGAACACCGGGGAGCTGTTTTTT.

The chain combines TRBV12-3 or TRBV12-4 with TRBJ1-1; D is undetermined. V was shortened by 9 bases and J by 1 base, with 12 bases between the two germline ends. CDR3 length: 13 residues. In DNA, the CDR3 is TGTGCCAGGGAGGGTGCCTGGAACACTGAAGCTTTCTTT. Its translation: CAREGAWNTEAFF.

This clone has only one observation. The chain joins TRBV29-1 to TRBJ2-5; TRBD2 is a possible D gene (6 bases). V lost 1 base, J lost 2 bases, and 11 bases lay in between. CDR3 length equals 14 residues. CDR1 SQVTM and CDR2 ANQGSEA come from the germline V gene. CDR3 in DNA: TGCAGCGTTGAAGCGGGGGAGACGCAAGAGACCCAGTACTTC. Protein product: CSVEAGETQETQYF. The full variable domain, rest sourced from reference TRBV29-1 and TRBJ2-5, is SAVISQKPSRDICQRGTSLTIQCQVDSQVTMMFWYRQQPGQSLTLIATANQGSEATYESGFVIDKFPISRPNLTFSTLTVSNMSPEDSSIYLCSVEAGETQETQYFGPGTRLLVL.

V gene TRBV14 combines with J gene TRBJ2-6; D may be TRBD1 (6 bases). Trimming pared 3 bases from V and 3 bases from J, leaving 12 bases between. The CDR3 contains 16 residues. CDR1 is SGHDN, CDR2 FVKESK, per germline. The CDR3 region is CASSHLTGYGANVLTF. The DNA of the CDR3 is TGTGCCAGCAGCCACCTAACAGGGTATGGGGCCAACGTCCTGACTTTC. Full variable domain (rest looked up from reference TRBV14 and TRBJ2-6): EAGVTQFPSHSVIEKGQTVTLRCDPISGHDNLYWYRRVMGKEIKFLLHFVKESKQDESGMPNNRFLAERTGGTYSTLKVQPAELEDSGVYFCASSHLTGYGANVLTFGAGSRLTVL.

This chain joins TRBV12-5 and TRBJ1-1; weak D call: TRBD1 (6 bases). The germline V and J ends were trimmed by 1 base and 11 bases, with 17 bases remaining between them. Germline CDR1 and CDR2: LGHNT and FRNRAP. This CDR3 is built from 14 residues. CDR3 sequence: CASGLGTQGREAFF. The CDR3 DNA follows: TGTGCTAGTGGTTTGGGAACCCAGGGGAGGGAGGCTTTCTTT.

This chain connects TRBV28 to TRBJ1-5; perhaps TRBD1 as D (5 bases). The ends were cut back, 4 bases at V and 1 base at J, with 5 bases in the middle. CDR1 and CDR2 (germline): MDHEN, SYDVKM. The CDR3 runs 13 residues. The CDR3 sequence: CASSSGSNQPQHF. The CDR3 region has the DNA TGTGCCAGCAGTTCAGGGAGCAATCAGCCCCAGCATTTT.

The chain employs TRBV19 and TRBJ2-5, with 7 bases matching TRBD2. V was clipped by 4 bases and J by 5 bases; unmatched bases: 4. CDR1 and CDR2 (germline): LNHDA, SQIVND (reference sequence). The CDR3 is made up of 13 amino acids. The CDR3 sequence: CASSNQGGETQYF. As DNA, the CDR3 is TGTGCCAGTAGTAACCAGGGAGGGGAGACCCAGTACTTC.

This chain uses TRBV6-5 with TRBJ1-1; D uncertain. The germline V and J ends were trimmed by 6 bases and 7 bases, with 18 bases remaining between them. In germline, CDR1 is MNHEY, CDR2 SVGAGI. The CDR3 has 14 amino acids. The CDR3 DNA sequence: TGTGCCAGCAGGTTATCTAACCGACTCGGTGAAGCTTTCTTT. Its translation: CASRLSNRLGEAFF.

This chain connects TRBV28 to TRBJ2-7; D is ambiguous. The CDR3 covers 11 residues. V was cut by 6 bases and J by 3 bases, with 6 bases left in between. Germline values: CDR1 MDHEN, CDR2 SYDVKM. This CDR3 is CASSLIYEQYF. The DNA for the CDR3 is TGTGCCAGCAGCCTAATCTACGAGCAGTACTTC.